This entry features one T cell receptor beta chain sequence. Its antigen remains unidentified. The CDR3 runs to 13 residues. Germline loops: CDR1 SNHLY, CDR2 FYNNEI. The ends were cut back, 6 bases at V and 2 bases at J, with 10 bases in the middle. The repertoire was sequenced with immunoSEQ multiplex PCR; TCRdb's copy has only in-frame clones and lacks some. In the table there are around 41,000 clones, 90% of which are singletons. This sample is part of a study of brain T cells in children with intractable seizures. Whole-study findings and limits: Pre-surgery blood may have been undersampled, hiding some clones.

The sequenced cases were selected for having the highest brain T cell transcript signatures. Pre-surgery treatment included at least one anti-epileptic drug. The source material was peripheral blood, sampled at surgery. The sequence was obtained from a girl aged 2 to 10 with tuberous sclerosis and intractable seizures. The rearrangement joins TRBV2 to TRBJ1-2; no definite D call. The CDR3 DNA sequence: TGTGCCAGCAGGCCGGGGATGAACTATGGCTACACCTTC. This encodes CASRPGMNYGYTF.